This T cell receptor beta chain is from a study of CD8+ T cells in alopecia areata. Study conclusions and caveats: Affected lesional scalp, above all in alopecia totalis/universalis, was more clonal than normal scalp.

Trimming shortened V by 6 bases and J by 4 bases, and 12 bases separated the two germline ends. In germline, CDR1 is SNHLY, CDR2 FYNNEI. The CDR3 sequence is 13 residues long. Treatment meaning: oral pan-JAK inhibitor, 5-10 mg twice daily. RNA was extracted and reverse transcribed into cDNA as the sequencing template. Profiled with immunoSEQ multiplex PCR; TCRdb holds only in-frame clones, not every one. The sample contains 150,000 to 200,000 clones, around three fifths of which appear only once. Regarding this clone: Its antigen is currently unknown.

This receptor was obtained from a human donor with alopecia areata. The sequencing used CD4+ T cells sorted from blood, collected at week 24, from a patient treated with tofacitinib. The rearrangement uses TRBV2 and TRBJ1-1, with D possibly TRBD1 on 5 matching bases. Here the CDR3 DNA reads TGTGCCAGCAGCCCGGCCGGGGCCACTGAAGCTTTCTTT. Encoded protein: CASSPAGATEAFF. The full variable domain, its missing parts supplied by reference TRBV2 and TRBJ1-1, is EPEVTQTPSHQVTQMGQEVILRCVPISNHLYFYWYRQILGQKVEFLVSFYNNEISEKSEIFDDQFSVERPDGSNFTLKIRSTKLEDSAMYFCASSPAGATEAFFGQGTRLTVV.